The rows below give T cell receptor beta chains drawn from one sample of a study of technical replicates of blood from a few donors. Clones were read by immunoSEQ multiplex PCR, and TCRdb kept only the in-frame ones, dropping some. The sample includes roughly 76,000 clones, 85% to 95% of them seen just once. The source material was T cells isolated from PBMCs. The receptors come from a human donor in good health. Both conserved end residues are part of each CDR3. Fields, in order: V gene, clone size, J gene, CDR3 protein. A clone size is listed for some rows: how often the clone was seen (once, few, many), or a class if it is expanded.

v_call: TRBV6-5; clone_size: NA; j_call: TRBJ2-6; cdr3_aa: CASLDSGANVLTF
v_call: TRBV13; clone_size: NA; j_call: TRBJ2-6; cdr3_aa: CASRPTGQGISGANVLTF
v_call: TRBV7-9; clone_size: NA; j_call: TRBJ2-2; cdr3_aa: CASSPNTGELFF
v_call: TRBV7-2; clone_size: once; j_call: TRBJ1-2; cdr3_aa: CASSLEGFGYTF
v_call: TRBV30; clone_size: NA; j_call: TRBJ2-5; cdr3_aa: CAWKGDQETQYF
v_call: TRBV7-6; clone_size: NA; j_call: TRBJ2-7; cdr3_aa: CASSALAGPTYEQYF
v_call: TRBV7-2; clone_size: NA; j_call: TRBJ1-1; cdr3_aa: CASSPLGRGGIMNTEAFF
v_call: TRBV2; clone_size: NA; j_call: TRBJ2-4; cdr3_aa: CASSGSIVGENIQYF
v_call: TRBV10-1; clone_size: NA; j_call: TRBJ1-1; cdr3_aa: CASSTSDRNTEAFF
v_call: TRBV6-4; clone_size: NA; j_call: TRBJ2-2; cdr3_aa: CASTENTGELFF
v_call: TRBV27; clone_size: NA; j_call: TRBJ2-5; cdr3_aa: CASSLSGGVETQYF
v_call: TRBV5-4; clone_size: NA; j_call: TRBJ2-1; cdr3_aa: CASSQGGTSGSVNEQFF
v_call: TRBV27; clone_size: NA; j_call: TRBJ2-7; cdr3_aa: CASSSARQPEQYF
v_call: TRBV30; clone_size: once; j_call: TRBJ2-3; cdr3_aa: CACGTSGGGSTDTQYF
v_call: TRBV7-9; clone_size: NA; j_call: TRBJ1-2; cdr3_aa: CASSSGTGNYGYTF
v_call: TRBV6-1; clone_size: NA; j_call: TRBJ1-2; cdr3_aa: CASSEQRNYGYTF
v_call: TRBV5-1; clone_size: NA; j_call: TRBJ2-7; cdr3_aa: CASSSEGLTYEQYF
v_call: TRBV9; clone_size: once; j_call: TRBJ2-1; cdr3_aa: CASSTSGASYNEQFF
v_call: TRBV18; clone_size: NA; j_call: TRBJ1-1; cdr3_aa: CASSPGAGNTEAFF
v_call: TRBV6-5; clone_size: NA; j_call: TRBJ2-2; cdr3_aa: CASSYSRGTGELFF
v_call: TRBV7-6; clone_size: NA; j_call: TRBJ2-5; cdr3_aa: CASLRVAGQETQYF
v_call: TRBV2; clone_size: NA; j_call: TRBJ2-2; cdr3_aa: CASTGETGELFF
v_call: TRBV29-1; clone_size: NA; j_call: TRBJ1-5; cdr3_aa: CSVGQSQPQHF
v_call: TRBV7-9; clone_size: NA; j_call: TRBJ1-1; cdr3_aa: CASSFRGMDTEAFF
v_call: TRBV18; clone_size: NA; j_call: TRBJ1-2; cdr3_aa: CASSPGDTYGYTF
v_call: TRBV2; clone_size: NA; j_call: TRBJ2-1; cdr3_aa: CASKRVYNEQFF
v_call: TRBV6-1; clone_size: NA; j_call: NA; cdr3_aa: CASRRGREDEQYF
v_call: TRBV5-1; clone_size: NA; j_call: TRBJ2-1; cdr3_aa: CASSLGTSGVDEQFF
v_call: TRBV5-6; clone_size: NA; j_call: TRBJ2-5; cdr3_aa: CASSLLAGGQETQYF
v_call: TRBV19; clone_size: NA; j_call: TRBJ1-6; cdr3_aa: CASSQTGDNSPLHF
v_call: TRBV5-8; clone_size: NA; j_call: TRBJ1-3; cdr3_aa: CASSLGTGGNTIYF
v_call: TRBV7-8; clone_size: NA; j_call: TRBJ1-2; cdr3_aa: CASSFVQGNGYTF
v_call: TRBV4-1; clone_size: NA; j_call: TRBJ1-4; cdr3_aa: CASSQGDRNEKLFF
v_call: TRBV27; clone_size: NA; j_call: TRBJ2-3; cdr3_aa: CASSLGLFTDTQYF
v_call: TRBV2; clone_size: once; j_call: TRBJ2-7; cdr3_aa: CATASMYSYEQYF
v_call: TRBV27; clone_size: NA; j_call: TRBJ1-1; cdr3_aa: CASSLSSLMNTEAFF
v_call: TRBV18; clone_size: NA; j_call: TRBJ1-2; cdr3_aa: CASSPLPPTGPVANYGYTF
v_call: TRBV10-3; clone_size: NA; j_call: TRBJ2-7; cdr3_aa: CAISVNRDSYEQYF
v_call: TRBV9; clone_size: NA; j_call: TRBJ1-4; cdr3_aa: CASSVGESTGEKLFF
v_call: TRBV19; clone_size: NA; j_call: TRBJ2-1; cdr3_aa: CASSILDNEQFF
v_call: TRBV27; clone_size: once; j_call: TRBJ2-7; cdr3_aa: CASSSKAFLSYEQYF
v_call: TRBV6-5; clone_size: NA; j_call: TRBJ2-5; cdr3_aa: CASFEFGSSGGTQYF
v_call: TRBV14; clone_size: NA; j_call: TRBJ2-7; cdr3_aa: CASSREGKGPRTSYEQYF
v_call: TRBV4-1; clone_size: NA; j_call: TRBJ2-3; cdr3_aa: CASSSGTSGGFGTDTQYF
v_call: TRBV6-5; clone_size: NA; j_call: TRBJ2-1; cdr3_aa: CASSRDSGSYNEQFF
v_call: TRBV2; clone_size: NA; j_call: TRBJ1-1; cdr3_aa: CASSLDRGAEAFF
v_call: TRBV6-1; clone_size: NA; j_call: TRBJ2-3; cdr3_aa: CASIPDTLMDRTQYF
v_call: TRBV10-3; clone_size: NA; j_call: TRBJ2-1; cdr3_aa: CAISPTPGTSGRVEQFF
v_call: TRBV6-6; clone_size: NA; j_call: TRBJ2-5; cdr3_aa: CASARQGETQYF
v_call: TRBV2; clone_size: NA; j_call: TRBJ2-1; cdr3_aa: CASSEAPSPYNEQFF
v_call: TRBV5-5; clone_size: NA; j_call: TRBJ1-5; cdr3_aa: CASSSAGTGNQPQHF
v_call: TRBV6-1; clone_size: NA; j_call: TRBJ1-5; cdr3_aa: CASSEARFLSNQPQHF